These T cell receptor beta chains were read from a single sample in a study of blood T cell repertoires in COVID-19. Sequenced by immunoSEQ multiplex PCR; TCRdb stores in-frame clones only, minus some. The sample carries approximately 360,000 clones, approximately 87% recorded once. The sequenced sample consisted of PBMCs or T cells enriched from blood (not recorded which). These receptors came from a man aged 40-55 years in a cohort exposed to, infected with or recovered from COVID-19 (not recorded which). CDR3s include the opening cysteine and the closing phenylalanine or tryptophan. A D gene is named only where the DNA matches it firmly. Clone sizes are given selectively: once, few, many, or a class where the clone is expanded.

-,TRBV30,many,TRBJ2-2,CAWSRDSNTGELFF,TGTGCCTGGAGTCGGGATTCGAACACCGGGGAGCTGTTTTTT
TRBD2,TRBV2,-,TRBJ2-1,CASSAFLAGANEQFF,TGTGCCAGCAGTGCATTTCTAGCGGGAGCGAATGAGCAGTTCTTC
-,TRBV2,-,TRBJ2-1,CASSERPIAVSSYNEQFF,TGTGCCAGCAGTGAGAGGCCCATAGCGGTTAGCTCCTACAATGAGCAGTTCTTC
-,TRBV30,-,TRBJ1-6,CAWSGRTAYNSPLHF,TGTGCCTGGAGTGGGAGGACGGCCTATAATTCACCCCTCCACTTT
-,TRBV27,once,TRBJ1-6,CASSWENSPLHF,TGTGCCAGCAGTTGGGAGAATTCACCCCTCCACTTT
TRBD1,TRBV28,-,TRBJ1-4,CASRTGTVNEKLFF,TGTGCCAGCAGGACCGGGACAGTTAATGAAAAACTGTTTTTT
-,TRBV7-2,once,TRBJ2-7,CASSLSSDSYEQYF,TGTGCCAGCAGCTTATCTAGCGACTCCTACGAGCAGTACTTC
TRBD1,TRBV3-1/TRBV3-2,-,TRBJ2-3,CASSQEVGQGRGTDTQYF,TGTGCCAGCAGCCAAGAAGTAGGACAGGGGAGAGGGACAGATACGCAGTATTTT
-,TRBV28,-,TRBJ2-1,CASARDSYNEQFF,TGTGCCAGTGCCCGGGATTCCTACAATGAGCAGTTCTTC
TRBD2,TRBV18,-,TRBJ2-1,CASSPISGRGNEQFF,TGTGCCAGCTCACCAATTAGCGGGAGAGGGAATGAGCAGTTCTTC
-,TRBV2,-,TRBJ2-3,CASIGGSTDTQYF,TGTGCCAGCATAGGGGGTAGCACAGATACGCAGTATTTT
TRBD1,TRBV19,-,TRBJ1-1,CASKGGREAFF,TGTGCCAGTAAAGGGGGCCGTGAAGCTTTCTTT
-,TRBV5-1,-,TRBJ2-7,CASSLAGATYEQYF,TGCGCCAGCAGCTTGGCAGGGGCGACCTACGAGCAGTACTTC
-,TRBV10-1,-,TRBJ2-1,CASSQRLSYNEQFF,TGCGCCAGCAGTCAGCGGCTCTCCTACAATGAGCAGTTCTTC
-,TRBV3-1/TRBV3-2,-,TRBJ1-1,CASSRANTEAFF,TGTGCCAGCAGCCGAGCAAACACTGAAGCTTTCTTT
TRBD1,TRBV6-1,-,TRBJ1-2,CASSETGGTGYTF,TGTGCCAGCAGTGAGACAGGGGGTACCGGCTACACCTTC
-,TRBV24-1,few,TRBJ1-2,CAIAQGPGDNGYTF,TGTGCCATTGCGCAGGGGCCTGGAGATAATGGCTACACCTTC
TRBD1,TRBV5-1,-,TRBJ1-6,CASSPRTGENNSPLHF,TGCGCCAGCAGCCCGCGGACAGGGGAAAATAATTCACCCCTCCACTTT
TRBD2,TRBV9,-,TRBJ2-1,CASSTQRGLADYNEQFF,TGTGCCAGCAGCACCCAAAGGGGACTAGCGGACTACAATGAGCAGTTCTTC
-,TRBV5-1,once,TRBJ2-1,CASSAMGDYPEGAQFF,TGCGCCAGCAGCGCAATGGGTGATTACCCCGAGGGAGCCCAGTTCTTC
TRBD1,TRBV10-3,-,TRBJ1-2,CAISESQGGGGYTF,TGTGCCATCAGTGAGTCTCAGGGGGGAGGAGGCTACACCTTC
-,TRBV30,few,TRBJ1-1,CAWSREDTEAFF,TGTGCCTGGAGTAGGGAGGACACTGAAGCTTTCTTT
-,TRBV5-5,-,TRBJ2-3,CASSLATATDTQYF,TGTGCCAGCAGCTTGGCCACTGCCACAGATACGCAGTATTTT
TRBD2,TRBV19,-,TRBJ2-3,CASSSRTSGSTDTQYF,TGTGCCAGTAGTTCGAGGACTAGCGGGAGCACAGATACGCAGTATTTT
TRBD2,TRBV14,-,TRBJ2-1,CASSRTSGYNEQFF,TGTGCCAGCAGTCGGACTAGCGGGTACAATGAGCAGTTCTTC
-,TRBV5-5,-,TRBJ2-7,CASSLFGSYEQYF,TGTGCCAGCAGCTTGTTCGGGTCCTACGAGCAGTACTTC
-,TRBV3-1/TRBV3-2,-,TRBJ1-2,CASSQDEGRRGGYTF,TGTGCCAGCAGCCAAGATGAGGGGAGGAGAGGTGGCTACACCTTC
TRBD1,TRBV5-5,-,TRBJ1-6,CASSWGEGAGSPLHF,TGTGCCAGCAGCTGGGGTGAGGGGGCGGGTTCACCCCTCCACTTT